This T cell receptor beta chain appears in the sequencing data of a study of T cells in Graves' hyperthyroidism and ophthalmopathy. Background on the study: Peripheral blood was obtained at initial diagnosis, preceding any treatment.

This clonotype was picked up many times. What was amplified from RNA transcripts were TCR beta CDR3 regions. The HTBI set primed first-round TCR CDR3 RT-PCR. TCRdb re-derived calls from the multiplex PCR reads in MiXCR, one entry per CDR3 protein. Among under 600,000 distinct CDR3 sequences listed, more than 15% were seen once. This receptor was obtained from a woman between 40 and 50 years old with Graves' ophthalmopathy. Material: blood.

The DNA for the CDR3 is TGCAGCGTTCGAACTAGCGGGAGGACGGGGACCCAGTACTTC. It encodes CSVRTSGRTGTQYF. This sequence joins TRBV29-1 and TRBJ2-5; 12 positions agree with TRBD2. Trimming at V came to 5 bases and at J to 7 bases, leaving 8 bases not matched to a gene. Germline CDR1 reads SQVTM; CDR2 reads ANQGSEA. The CDR3 is 14 residues long. The full variable domain, with the rest looked up from reference TRBV29-1 and TRBJ2-5, is SAVISQKPSRDICQRGTSLTIQCQVDSQVTMMFWYRQQPGQSLTLIATANQGSEATYESGFVIDKFPISRPNLTFSTLTVSNMSPEDSSIYLCSVRTSGRTGTQYFGPGTRLLVL.